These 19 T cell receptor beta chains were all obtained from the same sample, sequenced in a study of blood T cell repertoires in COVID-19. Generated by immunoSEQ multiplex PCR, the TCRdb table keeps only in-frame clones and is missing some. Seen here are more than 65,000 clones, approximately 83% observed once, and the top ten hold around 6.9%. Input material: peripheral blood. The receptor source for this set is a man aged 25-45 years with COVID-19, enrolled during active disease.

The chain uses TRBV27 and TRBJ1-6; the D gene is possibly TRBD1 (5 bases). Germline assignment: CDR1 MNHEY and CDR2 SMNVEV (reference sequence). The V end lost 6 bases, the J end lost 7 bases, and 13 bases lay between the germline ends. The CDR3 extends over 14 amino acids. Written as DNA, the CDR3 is TGTGCCAGCAGGTCCGGGCAGGGAAATTCACCCCTCCACTTT. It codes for CASRSGQGNSPLHF.

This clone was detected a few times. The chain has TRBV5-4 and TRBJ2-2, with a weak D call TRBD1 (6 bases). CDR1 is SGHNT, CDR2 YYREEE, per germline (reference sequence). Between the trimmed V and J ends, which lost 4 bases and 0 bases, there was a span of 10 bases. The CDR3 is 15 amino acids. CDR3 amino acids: CASSRTAANTGELFF. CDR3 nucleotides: TGTGCCAGCAGCCGGACAGCCGCGAACACCGGGGAGCTGTTTTTT.

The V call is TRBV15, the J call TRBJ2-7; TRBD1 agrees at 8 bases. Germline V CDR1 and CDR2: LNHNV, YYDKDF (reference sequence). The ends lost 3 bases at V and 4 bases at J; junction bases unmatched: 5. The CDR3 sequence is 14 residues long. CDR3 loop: CATSRSRTGYEQYF. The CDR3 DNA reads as TGTGCCACCAGCAGGTCCCGGACAGGGTACGAGCAGTACTTC. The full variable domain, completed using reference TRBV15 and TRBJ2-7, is DAMVIQNPRYQVTQFGKPVTLSCSQTLNHNVMYWYQQKSSQAPKLLFHYYDKDFNNEADTPDNFQSRRPNTSFCFLDIRSPGLGDTAMYLCATSRSRTGYEQYFGPGTRLTVT.

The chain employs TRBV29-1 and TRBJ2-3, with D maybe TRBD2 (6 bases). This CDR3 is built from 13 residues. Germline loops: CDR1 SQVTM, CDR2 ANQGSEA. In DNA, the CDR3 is TGCAGTTCTTTAGCGGAAAGCACAGATACGCAGTATTTT. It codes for CSSLAESTDTQYF.

CDR3 amino acids: CASSQRTGSNQPQHF. The CDR3 region has the DNA TGTGCCAGCAGCCAAAGGACAGGGAGCAATCAGCCCCAGCATTTT. This chain joins TRBV4-2 and TRBJ1-5; 8 nucleotides agree with TRBD1. The CDR3 covers 15 residues. Germline CDR1 and CDR2: LGHNA and YNFKEQ. V lost 2 bases and J lost 1; bases outside the gene matches: 1.

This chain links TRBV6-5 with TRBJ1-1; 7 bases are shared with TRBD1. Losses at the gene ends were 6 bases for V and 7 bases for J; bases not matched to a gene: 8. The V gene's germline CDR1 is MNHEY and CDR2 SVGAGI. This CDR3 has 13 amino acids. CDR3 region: CASRPDRVGEAFF. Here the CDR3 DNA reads TGTGCCAGCAGGCCCGACAGGGTGGGTGAAGCTTTCTTT.

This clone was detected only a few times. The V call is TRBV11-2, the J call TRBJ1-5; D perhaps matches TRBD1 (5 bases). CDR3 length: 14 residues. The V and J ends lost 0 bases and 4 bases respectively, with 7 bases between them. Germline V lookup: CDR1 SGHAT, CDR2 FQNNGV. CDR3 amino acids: CASSLDGGNQPQHF. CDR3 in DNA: TGTGCCAGCAGCTTAGATGGGGGGAATCAGCCCCAGCATTTT.

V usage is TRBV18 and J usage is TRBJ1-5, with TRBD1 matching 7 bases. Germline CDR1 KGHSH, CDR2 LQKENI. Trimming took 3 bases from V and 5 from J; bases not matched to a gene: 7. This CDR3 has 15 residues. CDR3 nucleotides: TGTGCCAGCTCACCGACAGGGAGTCAGGATCAGCCCCAGCATTTT. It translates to CASSPTGSQDQPQHF.

CDR3 bases: TGTGCCAGCAGCCTAAGGACTAGCGGGAGTTTTGGGTACAATGAGCAGTTCTTC. This translates into CASSLRTSGSFGYNEQFF. The chain is built from TRBV7-8 and TRBJ2-1; 13 bases agree with TRBD2. V lost 5 bases and J lost 4; bases outside the gene matches: 11. CDR3 length: 18 residues. From germline, CDR1 is SGHVS and CDR2 FQNEAQ. Filled out from reference TRBV7-8 and TRBJ2-1, the complete variable domain reads GAGVSQSPRYKVAKRGQDVALRCDPISGHVSLFWYQQALGQGPEFLTYFQNEAQLDKSGLPSDRFFAERPEGSVSTLKIQRTQQEDSAVYLCASSLRTSGSFGYNEQFFGPGTRLTVL.

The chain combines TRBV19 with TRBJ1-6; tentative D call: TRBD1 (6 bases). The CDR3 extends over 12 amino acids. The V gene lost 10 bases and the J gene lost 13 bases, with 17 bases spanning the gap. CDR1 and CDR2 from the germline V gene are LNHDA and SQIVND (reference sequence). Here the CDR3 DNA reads TGTGCCACCCTGGGGGCGAGGCCCCCCCTCCACTTT. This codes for CATLGARPPLHF.

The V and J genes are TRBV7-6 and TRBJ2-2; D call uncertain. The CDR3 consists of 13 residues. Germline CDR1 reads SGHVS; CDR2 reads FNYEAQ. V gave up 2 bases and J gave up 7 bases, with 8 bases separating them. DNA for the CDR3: TGTGCCAGCAGCTTACAAGCGAGCGGGGAGCTGTTTTTT. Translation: CASSLQASGELFF.

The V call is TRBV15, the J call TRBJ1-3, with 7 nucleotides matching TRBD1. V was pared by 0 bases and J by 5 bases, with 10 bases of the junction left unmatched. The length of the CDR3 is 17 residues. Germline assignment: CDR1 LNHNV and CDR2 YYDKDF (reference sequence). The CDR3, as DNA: TGTGCCACCAGCAGAGACTTTGAGACAGGGCCTAGAAACACCATATATTTT. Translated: CATSRDFETGPRNTIYF.

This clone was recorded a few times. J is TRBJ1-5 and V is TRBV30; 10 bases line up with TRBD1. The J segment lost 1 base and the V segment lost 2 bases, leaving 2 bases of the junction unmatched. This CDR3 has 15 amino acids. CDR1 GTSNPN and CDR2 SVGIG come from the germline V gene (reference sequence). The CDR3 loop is CAWSPGQGSNQPQHF. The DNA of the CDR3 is TGTGCCTGGAGTCCGGGACAGGGGAGCAATCAGCCCCAGCATTTT.

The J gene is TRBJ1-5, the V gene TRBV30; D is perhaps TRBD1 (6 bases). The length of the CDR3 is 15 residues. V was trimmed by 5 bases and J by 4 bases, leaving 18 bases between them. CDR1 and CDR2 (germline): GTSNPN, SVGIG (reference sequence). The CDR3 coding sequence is TGTGCCTGGGAAACAGGGTTCGGAGGTAATCAGCCCCAGCATTTT. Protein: CAWETGFGGNQPQHF.

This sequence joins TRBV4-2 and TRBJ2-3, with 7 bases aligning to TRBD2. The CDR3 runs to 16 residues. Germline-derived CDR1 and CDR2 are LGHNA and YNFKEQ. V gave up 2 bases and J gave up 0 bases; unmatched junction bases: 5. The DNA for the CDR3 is TGTGCCAGCAGCCAAACGTTAGCGGGTAGCACAGATACGCAGTATTTT. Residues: CASSQTLAGSTDTQYF.

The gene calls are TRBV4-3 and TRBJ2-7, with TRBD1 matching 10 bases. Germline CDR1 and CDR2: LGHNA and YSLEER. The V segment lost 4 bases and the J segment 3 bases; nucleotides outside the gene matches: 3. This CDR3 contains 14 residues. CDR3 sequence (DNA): TGCGCCAGCAGCCGGGACAGGGGTTACTACGAGCAGTACTTC. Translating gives CASSRDRGYYEQYF.

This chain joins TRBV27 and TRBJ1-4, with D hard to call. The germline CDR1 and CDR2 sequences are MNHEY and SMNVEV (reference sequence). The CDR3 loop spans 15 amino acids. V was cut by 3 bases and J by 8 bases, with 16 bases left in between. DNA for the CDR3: TGTGCCAGCAGTTTCCTGGCTAATGAGAGGGAAAAACTGTTTTTT. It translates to CASSFLANEREKLFF.

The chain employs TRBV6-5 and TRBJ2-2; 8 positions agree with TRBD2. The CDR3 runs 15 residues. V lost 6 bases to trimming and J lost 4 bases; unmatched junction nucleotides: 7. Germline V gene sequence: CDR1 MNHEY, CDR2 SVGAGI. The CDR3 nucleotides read TGTGCCAGCAGAGCGTCAGCGGGAGCCACCGGGGAGCTGTTTTTT. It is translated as CASRASAGATGELFF.

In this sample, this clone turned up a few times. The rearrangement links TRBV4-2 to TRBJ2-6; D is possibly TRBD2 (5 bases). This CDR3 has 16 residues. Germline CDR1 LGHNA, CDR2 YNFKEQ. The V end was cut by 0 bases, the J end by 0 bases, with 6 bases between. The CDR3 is CASSQEGSSGANVLTF. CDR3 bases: TGTGCCAGCAGCCAAGAAGGGAGCTCTGGGGCCAACGTCCTGACTTTC.